Reported below is one T cell receptor beta chain. These data belong to a study of T cell changes during pregnancy in multiple sclerosis. Method: immunoSEQ multiplex PCR; TCRdb's copy keeps in-frame clones and lacks some. The data contain tens of thousands of clones, just over 90% of them seen just once; the ten biggest clones take up 12%. There are 17 residues in the CDR3. Deletions cut 0 bases from V and 0 bases from J, with 12 bases between. Per germline, CDR1 LGHNA and CDR2 YSLEER. This TCR was sampled from a female donor with multiple sclerosis, enrolled in a pregnancy study. V and J are TRBV4-3 and TRBJ1-3; D uncertain. The input for sequencing was CD8+ T cells from peripheral blood mononuclear cells, taken in the first trimester of pregnancy. The DNA for the CDR3 is TGCGCCAGCAGCCAAGATGTTGGAACAGTCTCTGGAAACACCATATATTTT. Protein sequence: CASSQDVGTVSGNTIYF.